This TCR beta chain came from a study of blood T cell repertoires in COVID-19. Study background: COVID-19 samples, acute and convalescent, were from the United States, Italy and Spain. From T cells, B-cell-depleted T cells, or PBMCs came the material, which was cDNA or gDNA.

Under the authors' procedure: The authors estimated nucleated cell counts from reference gene primer amplification. Generated by immunoSEQ multiplex PCR, the TCRdb table keeps only in-frame clones and is missing some. From that table come the V and J calls and clone size; the DNA was used to work out D and trimming. The repertoire holds fewer than 250,000 clones, with 70% to 85% as singletons. The germline V gene encodes CDR1 GTSNPN and CDR2 SVGIG (reference sequence). The CDR3 runs 14 residues. The V gene lost 5 bases and the J gene lost 2 bases, with 16 bases spanning the gap. The chain has TRBV30 and TRBJ2-7, with a possible D match to TRBD2 (7 bases). The receptor's source is a woman over 75 with acute or convalescent COVID-19. The sequenced material came from peripheral blood. This CDR3 is CAWGGETGAYEQYF. In nucleotides, the CDR3 is TGTGCCTGGGGGGGGGAGACAGGAGCCTACGAGCAGTACTTC.